This T cell receptor (beta chain) is from a study of T cells in Graves' hyperthyroidism and ophthalmopathy. Notes on the study in general: Among clonotypes expanded in thyroid above 0.001, most were also found in blood.

Using RNA transcripts as the source, TCR beta CDR3 regions were amplified. A set of HTBI primers served as the primers for a first-round RT-PCR of the TCR CDR3. One entry per CDR3 protein, called by TCRdb with MiXCR from the multiplex PCR reads. The sample contains some 800,000 distinct CDR3 sequences, roughly 40% of which appear only once. Trimming left V 3 bases short and J 2 bases short, with 14 bases between. This CDR3 is built from 15 residues. Per germline, CDR1 SGHTA and CDR2 FQGNSA. This clonotype was seen more than once but under ten times. What it recognizes is unknown. Sequencing was carried out using blood. This chain joins TRBV7-2 and TRBJ2-7; tentative D call: TRBD1 (6 bases). The receptor was isolated from a man between 18 and 35 years old with Graves' hyperthyroidism. CDR3 sequence (DNA): TGTGCCAGCAGCTTCGATAGGGGGTTTACCTACGAGCAGTACTTC. It translates to CASSFDRGFTYEQYF.